Listed here are 14 T cell receptor beta chains from one sample, sequenced in a study of shared clonotypes between healthy human individuals. Data came from immunoSEQ multiplex PCR; TCRdb stores just in-frame clones and leaves some out. The sample lists 1.6 million or so clones; 98% to 99% were seen once. Sequencing was done on a sample of naive CD4+ T cells sorted from blood. Subset in this sample: CD45RA+ positively selected. These receptors were collected from a man between 25 and 39 years old in good health.

The rearrangement uses TRBV7-3 and TRBJ2-2; 7 bases are shared with TRBD2. The CDR3 runs to 16 residues. The J segment lost 0 bases and the V segment lost 1 base, leaving 2 bases of the junction unmatched. Germline V CDR1 and CDR2: SGHTA, FQGTGA. CDR3 amino acids: CASSLMAGANTGELFF. The CDR3 nucleotides read TGTGCCAGCAGCTTAATGGCGGGAGCGAACACCGGGGAGCTGTTTTTT.

In its sample, this clone was seen once. Other DNA sequences in this specimen translate into the identical CDR3. The V gene is TRBV30, the J gene TRBJ2-7; D perhaps matches TRBD2 (6 bases). The CDR3 is 11 amino acids. Germline CDR1 is GTSNPN and CDR2 is SVGIG (reference sequence). Trimming cost V 3 bases and J 4 bases, with 7 bases left between them. CDR3 nucleotides: TGTGCCTGGAGGGAGGGGTACGAGCAGTACTTC. Translation: CAWREGYEQYF.

This rearrangement joins TRBV5-1 to TRBJ1-1; D is ambiguous. Germline assignment: CDR1 SGHRS and CDR2 YFSETQ. V gave up 5 bases and J gave up 0 bases, with 11 bases separating them. The CDR3 runs to 14 residues. The CDR3 coding sequence is TGCGCCAGCAGTGACCGGGCCATGAACACTGAAGCTTTCTTT. Residues: CASSDRAMNTEAFF.

The V and J genes are TRBV5-1 and TRBJ2-1, with TRBD1 matching over 7 bases. Looked up from germline, CDR1 is SGHRS and CDR2 is YFSETQ. The CDR3 totals 14 residues. J gave up 4 bases and V 4 bases, and 5 bases lay outside the gene matches. This chain's CDR3 is CASSEGQVYNEQFF. The CDR3 bases are TGCGCCAGCAGCGAAGGACAGGTTTACAATGAGCAGTTCTTC.

This clone has a single count. This chain connects TRBV5-4 to TRBJ2-1; 13 bases agree with TRBD2. V shed 4 bases, J shed 6 bases, and the junction held 7 bases outside the gene matches. Germline CDR1 is SGHNT and CDR2 is YYREEE (reference sequence). The CDR3 length is 16 residues. CDR3 residues: CASSPGLAGVRNEQFF. Written as DNA, the CDR3 is TGTGCCAGCAGCCCAGGACTAGCGGGAGTTCGCAATGAGCAGTTCTTC.

This clone was detected only once. This chain links TRBV10-1 with TRBJ2-7; 7 bases are shared with TRBD1. The J segment lost 3 bases and the V segment lost 4 bases, leaving 6 bases of the junction unmatched. Per germline, CDR1 WNHNN and CDR2 SYGVQD (reference sequence). The CDR3 covers 14 residues. The DNA for the CDR3 is TGCGCCAGCAGTGGACGGGACAGAGACTACGAGCAGTACTTC. This encodes CASSGRDRDYEQYF.

The chain couples TRBV9 to TRBJ2-1, with D possibly being TRBD2 (6 bases). The CDR3 runs 13 residues. Trimming removed 4 bases at V and 9 bases at J, with 14 bases between. Germline loops: CDR1 SGDLS, CDR2 YYNGEE. Here the CDR3 DNA reads TGTGCCAGCAGCCCGAGCGGGCTCAGTGAGCAGTTCTTC. Amino acid sequence: CASSPSGLSEQFF.

The chain carries TRBV27 and TRBJ1-2; 7 bases align to TRBD1. The CDR3 contains 15 residues. The ends lost 0 bases at V and 4 bases at J; junction bases unmatched: 5. Per the germline V gene, CDR1 is MNHEY and CDR2 is SMNVEV (reference sequence). DNA of the CDR3: TGTGCCAGCAGTTTATCGTCGGGACAGTCCTATGGCTACACCTTC. The encoded protein is CASSLSSGQSYGYTF.

The chain joins TRBV5-1 to TRBJ2-5, with 8 bases fitting TRBD2. This CDR3 is 16 amino acids long. Germline V lookup: CDR1 SGHRS, CDR2 YFSETQ. V shed 2 bases and J 4 bases; nucleotides not matched to a gene: 10. In DNA, the CDR3 is TGCGCCAGCAGCTTCCGAGCGGGAGTGGTAGGAGAGACCCAGTACTTC. Translation: CASSFRAGVVGETQYF.

The gene calls are TRBV11-2 and TRBJ2-5; 8 nucleotides align to TRBD1. CDR3 length equals 15 residues. Germline V CDR1 and CDR2: SGHAT, FQNNGV. V lost 1 base to trimming and J lost 3 bases; unmatched junction nucleotides: 4. The CDR3 coding sequence is TGTGCCAGCAGCTTAGGGTCAGGGGGCAAAGAGACCCAGTACTTC. Translation: CASSLGSGGKETQYF.

The rearrangement uses TRBV4-3 and TRBJ2-6, with D possibly matching TRBD1 (5 bases). The V gene's germline CDR1 is LGHNA and CDR2 YSLEER. Trimming took 4 bases from V and 0 from J, leaving 13 bases between them. The CDR3 length is 17 residues. DNA of the CDR3: TGCGCCAGCAGCCGAACACAGGACCCCTCTGGGGCCAACGTCCTGACTTTC. It is translated as CASSRTQDPSGANVLTF.

The chain is built from TRBV7-9 and TRBJ1-5; 7 bases agree with TRBD1. This CDR3 spans 14 amino acids. V shed 1 base, J shed 5 bases, and the junction held 2 bases outside the gene matches. Germline values: CDR1 SEHNR, CDR2 FQNEAQ (reference sequence). CDR3 sequence (DNA): TGTGCCAGCAGCTTAGGGACAGGATATCAGCCCCAGCATTTT. Encoded protein: CASSLGTGYQPQHF.

V and J are TRBV7-9 and TRBJ2-2; 9 nucleotides line up with TRBD2. The CDR3 loop spans 15 amino acids. V trimming: 4 bases; J trimming: 7 bases; junction bases outside the gene matches: 7. Germline V gives CDR1 SEHNR, CDR2 FQNEAQ (reference sequence). CDR3 sequence (DNA): TGTGCCAGCAGCTCCTTAGCGGGAGTTGGCGGGGAGCTGTTTTTT. Its translation: CASSSLAGVGGELFF. Based on the CDR3 plus reference TRBV7-9 and TRBJ2-2, the full variable domain is DTGVSQNPRHKITKRGQNVTFRCDPISEHNRLYWYRQTLGQGPEFLTYFQNEAQLEKSRLLSDRFSAERPKGSFSTLEIQRTEQGDSAMYLCASSSLAGVGGELFFGEGSRLTVL.

The DNA for the CDR3 is TGTGCCAGCAGCACCCGGGGGAACACTGAAGCTTTCTTT. Protein product: CASSTRGNTEAFF. This sequence joins TRBV7-9 and TRBJ1-1, with D unresolved. Trimming cost V 5 bases and J 1 base, with 8 bases left between them. There are 13 residues in the CDR3. Germline CDR1 reads SEHNR; CDR2 reads FQNEAQ (reference sequence).